What follows describes a single T cell receptor beta chain. Its target is not known. This sample is drawn from a study of shared clonotypes between healthy human individuals. Points from the study as a whole: Researchers found naive subsets generally carried larger estimated richness than memory subsets.

Several immunoSEQ 96-well plates shared each subset's DNA, each plate a replicate. Using about 190 ng DNA, about 29,000 T cell genomes, the sorted-subset replicate PCRs were run. Under the authors' procedure: ImmunoSEQ output lacked quality scores and full-length reads, limiting matched filtering. Profiling relied on immunoSEQ multiplex PCR, and the TCRdb table lists in-frame clones only, not all of them. D and trimming were read from the DNA, whereas the V and J calls and clone size are those reported in that table. Of 2 million to 2.5 million clones listed, roughly 93% are singletons. V was clipped by 0 bases and J by 6 bases, with 9 bases between them. CDR3 length: 14 residues. The germline V gene encodes CDR1 SGHNT and CDR2 YENEEA.

Sequenced material: naive CD4+ T cells from PBMCs. Subset described: CD45RA+ positively selected. The source is a man aged 18-30 years in good health. Some clones in this sample may be carry-over from other donors' samples. V is TRBV11-3 and J is TRBJ2-1; D remains ambiguous. This chain's CDR3 is CASSLDHTVNEQFF. CDR3 in DNA: TGTGCCAGCAGCTTAGATCATACAGTCAATGAGCAGTTCTTC.